The 8 T cell receptor beta chains in this list originate from one sample, sequenced in a study of T cell responses to AZD1222 COVID-19 vaccine. Generated by immunoSEQ multiplex PCR, the TCRdb table keeps only in-frame clones and is missing some. This sample carries approximately 170,000 clones, 93% of them seen once, and the ten largest clones take 3.5% to 5%. The specimen was peripheral blood, collected on day 0 of AZD1222 vaccination. The source of these receptors is an adult in good health.

The V call is TRBV6-5, the J call TRBJ1-2; 9 bases are a match to TRBD1. From germline, CDR1 is MNHEY and CDR2 SVGAGI. This CDR3 has 15 amino acids. V lost 5 bases to trimming and J lost 3 bases; unmatched junction nucleotides: 7. The CDR3 sequence is CASSHRGRGHYGYTF. The CDR3 DNA sequence: TGTGCCAGCAGTCACAGGGGGCGCGGGCACTATGGCTACACCTTC.

CDR3 sequence: CASSGTTGSEAEAFF. In nucleotides, the CDR3 is TGCGCCAGCAGCGGCACCACAGGGTCAGAGGCTGAAGCTTTCTTT. The V call is TRBV5-1, the J call TRBJ1-1; tentative D call: TRBD1 (6 bases). Trimming cost V 4 bases and J 6 bases, with 19 bases left between them. In germline, CDR1 is SGHRS, CDR2 YFSETQ. The CDR3 is 15 residues long.

The chain couples TRBV10-3 to TRBJ1-2, with a weak D call TRBD1 (5 bases). In germline, CDR1 is ENHRY, CDR2 SYGVKD. CDR3 length: 13 amino acids. V shed 5 bases and J shed 7 bases, with 14 bases lying between them. This CDR3 reads CAISQGQSSGYTF. The DNA for the CDR3 is TGTGCCATCAGTCAAGGACAAAGCTCTGGCTACACCTTC.

The chain couples TRBV7-2 to TRBJ2-3, with 14 positions matching TRBD2. The CDR3 consists of 16 residues. V shed 5 bases, J shed 4 bases, and the junction held 5 bases outside the gene matches. Germline V gene lookup returns CDR1 SGHTA and CDR2 FQGNSA. DNA for the CDR3: TGTGCCAGCAGCCGGACTAGCGGGGGGCGCCCAGATACGCAGTATTTT. As protein: CASSRTSGGRPDTQYF.

The V gene is TRBV6-5, the J gene TRBJ1-2; the D is unclear. V shed 8 bases and J shed 7 bases, with 8 bases lying between them. CDR1 MNHEY and CDR2 SVGAGI come from the germline V gene. The CDR3 is 10 amino acids. CDR3 region: CASYWIGYTF. The CDR3 nucleotides read TGTGCCAGCTACTGGATTGGCTACACCTTC.

This rearrangement joins TRBV6-5 to TRBJ2-3; 9 nucleotides line up with TRBD2. Unmatched junction bases numbered 4, after V lost 0 bases and J lost 3 bases. CDR3 length equals 16 residues. Germline assignment: CDR1 MNHEY and CDR2 SVGAGI. The CDR3 protein is CASSYSERGVTDTQYF. In DNA form, the CDR3 reads TGTGCCAGCAGTTACTCGGAGCGGGGGGTGACAGATACGCAGTATTTT.

The chain is built from TRBV6-5 and TRBJ2-3, with D perhaps being TRBD1 or TRBD2 (5 bases each). Trimming shortened V by 1 base and J by 3 bases, and 11 bases separated the two germline ends. CDR3 length: 15 amino acids. Germline V gives CDR1 MNHEY, CDR2 SVGAGI. The CDR3 spells CASSYLGESTDTQYF. The CDR3 DNA follows: TGTGCCAGCAGTTACTTGGGGGAATCAACAGATACGCAGTATTTT.

The rearrangement uses TRBV19 and TRBJ1-2; 9 bases fit TRBD1. The V segment lost 6 bases and the J segment 4 bases; nucleotides outside the gene matches: 12. CDR3 length: 16 amino acids. Germline CDR1 is LNHDA and CDR2 is SQIVND (reference sequence). The CDR3, as DNA: TGTGCCAGTAGGGACCGAGGACAGGGGCTGGGCTATGGCTACACCTTC. Its translation: CASRDRGQGLGYGYTF.